What follows are 21 T cell receptor beta chains derived from one specimen sequenced in a study of regulatory T cells in long-lasting Graves disease. As to time point: newly diagnosed GD, antithyroid drugs for less than 3 months. Preparation of the TCR library used RNA extracted from PBMCs. Relying on iRepertoire HTBI primers and Arm-PCR of CDR3 regions, the team built TCR beta libraries. In TCRdb, the multiplex PCR reads were re-called with MiXCR into one record per CDR3 protein. The sample has 250,000 or so distinct CDR3 sequences; 20% to 25% are singletons. Sequencing used peripheral blood mononuclear cells (PBMCs), obtained at new diagnosis, from a patient treated with antithyroid drugs. The source is a female donor with Graves disease.

The rearrangement joins TRBV7-9 to TRBJ1-5; D might be TRBD1 (5 bases). This CDR3 has 14 residues. Germline V gene sequence: CDR1 SEHNR, CDR2 FQNEAQ (reference sequence). Trimming removed 5 bases at V and 4 bases at J, with 12 bases between. CDR3 in DNA: TGTGCCAGCAGCAAGGAAGGGGCAAATCAGCCCCAGCATTTT. Translation: CASSKEGANQPQHF.

At least ten counts were recorded for this clonotype. The rearrangement joins TRBV28 to TRBJ2-5; D call uncertain. From germline, CDR1 is MDHEN and CDR2 SYDVKM. The ends were cut back, 6 bases at V and 2 bases at J, with 7 bases in the middle. The CDR3 loop spans 12 amino acids. The CDR3 sequence: CASRQRQETQYF. CDR3 bases: TGTGCCAGCAGACAGCGACAAGAGACCCAGTACTTC.

This clonotype was seen repeatedly, ten times or more. The J gene is TRBJ1-1, the V gene TRBV18, with a weak D call TRBD1 (6 bases). The V gene's germline CDR1 is KGHSH and CDR2 LQKENI. V gave up 3 bases and J gave up 3 bases, with 14 bases separating them. The CDR3 extends over 15 amino acids. The CDR3 nucleotides read TGTGCCAGCTCACCTAGAGGGGGGCAGGACACTGAAGCTTTCTTT. Translated: CASSPRGGQDTEAFF.

The table lists this clonotype with a few counts. This chain uses TRBV6-2 or TRBV6-3 with TRBJ2-1, with 8 nucleotides matching TRBD1. The V segment lost 5 bases and the J segment 6 bases; nucleotides outside the gene matches: 12. Germline loops: CDR1 MNHEY, CDR2 SVGEGT. This CDR3 comprises 16 residues. The CDR3 DNA is TGTGCCAGCAGTCAACCGGGACAGGTGGTAGGCAATGAGCAGTTCTTC. It translates to CASSQPGQVVGNEQFF.

This clonotype was recorded many times. This chain connects TRBV9 to TRBJ2-7; D gene unclear. CDR3 size: 13 residues. CDR1 and CDR2 from the germline V gene are SGDLS and YYNGEE. V was clipped by 0 bases and J by 2 bases, with 6 bases between them. DNA for the CDR3: TGTGCCAGCAGCGTAGGTAGTCCCTACGAGCAGTACTTC. Protein product: CASSVGSPYEQYF.

This clonotype was observed many times. This chain joins TRBV7-3 and TRBJ2-7; D is possibly TRBD1 (6 bases). The CDR3 consists of 13 residues. Trimming pared 0 bases from V and 6 bases from J, leaving 9 bases between. Germline V CDR1 and CDR2: SGHTA, FQGTGA. CDR3 nucleotides: TGTGCCAGCAGCTTAACTCAAGGGGGCGAGCAGTACTTC. It codes for CASSLTQGGEQYF.

Points on this clonotype: This likely came from a read error, as a far larger clone is one base away. The chain joins TRBV5-5 to TRBJ2-3; D gene ambiguous. The better agreement between TRBJ2-7 and the DNA end casts doubt on the J call. The CDR3 runs 11 residues. Germline CDR1 SGHKS, CDR2 YYEKEE (reference sequence). CDR3 nucleotides: TGTGCCAGTCGATCCACCAATGAGCAGTACTTC. Translated: CASRSTNEQYF.

This clonotype was seen many times. The rearrangement joins TRBV5-1 to TRBJ2-1, with 11 bases aligning to TRBD2. Germline CDR1 SGHRS, CDR2 YFSETQ. Losses at the gene ends were 0 bases for V and 0 bases for J; bases not matched to a gene: 8. The CDR3 has 19 amino acids. DNA for the CDR3: TGCGCCAGCAGCTTGGCCGGGCTAGCGGGGGGACGCTCCTACAATGAGCAGTTCTTC. Protein: CASSLAGLAGGRSYNEQFF.

The table lists this clonotype with many counts. The J gene is TRBJ2-3, the V gene TRBV5-8, with D perhaps given as TRBD1 or TRBD2 (6 bases each). The CDR3 totals 16 residues. The ends were cut back, 2 bases at V and 1 base at J, with 14 bases in the middle. Germline CDR1 reads SGHTS; CDR2 reads YDEGEE. CDR3 bases: TGTGCCAGCAGCTTTTTTAGGGGGGCGGGCACAGATACGCAGTATTTT. This codes for CASSFFRGAGTDTQYF.

This clonotype was found a few times. The chain is built from TRBV18 and TRBJ1-3, with 9 bases lining up with TRBD1. Germline CDR1 reads KGHSH; CDR2 reads LQKENI. J gave up 3 bases and V 4 bases, and 1 base lay outside the gene matches. The CDR3 is 14 residues long. CDR3 nucleotides: TGTGCCAGCTCACGGGACAGGGATGGAAACACCATATATTTT. It specifies CASSRDRDGNTIYF.

This clonotype was seen many times. The gene calls are TRBV7-2 and TRBJ1-2, with 7 bases aligning to TRBD1. The V gene end was trimmed by 5 bases and the J gene end by 8 bases; junction bases not matched to a gene: 8. Germline V gene lookup returns CDR1 SGHTA and CDR2 FQGNSA. The CDR3 spans 13 residues. The CDR3 is CASSPTGMEGYTF. Written as DNA, the CDR3 is TGTGCCAGCAGCCCGACAGGGATGGAGGGCTACACCTTC.

This clonotype occurred many times. The chain uses TRBV14 and TRBJ2-5; 7 bases align to TRBD1. Trimming at V came to 4 bases and at J to 1 base, leaving 9 bases not matched to a gene. This CDR3 has 16 amino acids. Germline CDR1 SGHDN, CDR2 FVKESK. The CDR3 DNA sequence: TGTGCCAGCAGCCGACGCTTCCGGGACAGCCAAGAGACCCAGTACTTC. Translating it yields CASSRRFRDSQETQYF.

This clonotype showed up just a few times. The chain carries TRBV4-1 and TRBJ2-3, with 7 bases matching TRBD2. CDR1 and CDR2 from the germline V gene are MGHRA and YSYEKL. Losses at the gene ends were 0 bases for V and 4 bases for J; bases not matched to a gene: 7. The CDR3 extends over 16 amino acids. The CDR3 DNA is TGCGCCAGCAGCCAAGAGGGGACTACTGCCGCAGATACGCAGTATTTT. It specifies CASSQEGTTAADTQYF.

This clonotype appeared many times. The chain joins TRBV4-1 to TRBJ2-1; 8 bases line up with TRBD2. The end of the DNA aligns better with TRBJ2-5, so the J call may be wrong. The germline V gene has CDR1 MGHRA and CDR2 YSYEKL. There are 15 residues in the CDR3. CDR3 sequence reads: CASSQSQGGGETQYF. CDR3 DNA sequence: TGCGCCAGCAGCCAATCTCAAGGCGGGGGGGAGACCCAGTACTTC.

This clonotype came up many times. The chain is built from TRBV20-1 and TRBJ2-3; 8 nucleotides match TRBD1. CDR3 size: 14 residues. The V gene's germline CDR1 is DFQATT and CDR2 SNEGSKA (reference sequence). J gave up 5 bases and V 8 bases, and 12 bases lay outside the gene matches. The DNA for the CDR3 is TGCAGTCTCGGAGGACAGGGCCGATTAGATACGCAGTATTTT. This gives the protein CSLGGQGRLDTQYF.

This clonotype was observed at least ten times. The rearrangement joins TRBV7-2 to TRBJ2-5, with D perhaps TRBD2 (5 bases). This CDR3 contains 16 residues. Germline assignment: CDR1 SGHTA and CDR2 FQGNSA. Trimming removed 5 bases from V and 2 bases from J, with 18 bases in between. CDR3 sequence: CASSPQSSGGQETQYF. CDR3 nucleotide sequence: TGTGCCAGCAGCCCCCAGTCGAGCGGAGGTCAAGAGACCCAGTACTTC.

As to this clonotype: A far larger clone is one base from this, pointing to a likely read error. This chain uses TRBV6-1 with TRBJ2-1; maybe TRBD2 (6 bases). Germline lookup yields CDR1 MNHNS and CDR2 SASEGT. CDR3 length equals 15 residues. With 5 bases removed from V and 10 bases from J, the gap between germline ends came to 21 bases. The DNA for the CDR3 is TGTGCCAGCAGTCCTAGCGACTATAAAGGCTACGAGCAGTTCTTC. This gives the protein CASSPSDYKGYEQFF.

This clonotype was seen many times. The junction shows a germline mismatch at one end, possibly a read error. The V gene is TRBV5-1, the J gene TRBJ2-3; 10 bases align to TRBD2. Germline assignment: CDR1 SGHRS and CDR2 YFSETQ. This CDR3 comprises 15 residues. CDR3 nucleotides: TGTGCCAGCAGCTTGGCCGGGACTAGCGCAGATACGCAGTATTTT. Its protein is CASSLAGTSADTQYF. Complete variable domain (other parts from reference TRBV5-1 and TRBJ2-3): KAGVTQTPRYLIKTRGQQVTLSCSPISGHRSVSWYQQTPGQGLQFLFEYFSETQRNKGNFPGRFSGRQFSNSRSEMNVSTLELGDSALYLCASSLAGTSADTQYFGPGTRLTVL.

The chain has TRBV7-7 and TRBJ2-3, with 7 bases identical to TRBD2. Trimming cost V 5 bases and J 4 bases; bases outside gene matches: 6. Germline assignment: CDR1 SSHAT and CDR2 FNYEAQ (reference sequence). CDR3 length: 14 amino acids. CDR3 nucleotides: TGTGCCAGCAGCCCCGGGGGAGGGGCAGATACGCAGTATTTT. It encodes CASSPGGGADTQYF.

The chain couples TRBV27 to TRBJ1-5, with 8 bases fitting TRBD1. The junction had 10 bases not matched to a gene; V was cut back by 11 bases and J by 1 base. Germline loops: CDR1 MNHEY, CDR2 SMNVEV (reference sequence). The CDR3 totals 15 residues. CDR3 coding DNA: TGTGCCCTAACCTCGGGACAGGCCAGCAATCAGCCCCAGCATTTT. Translating it yields CALTSGQASNQPQHF.

This clonotype was seen repeatedly, ten times or more. The V call is TRBV18, the J call TRBJ2-2; D not certain. The CDR3 extends over 17 amino acids. Trimming took off 3 bases at V and 2 bases at J, with 16 bases between the two ends. The germline V gene encodes CDR1 KGHSH and CDR2 LQKENI. DNA of the CDR3: TGTGCCAGCTCACCTCGGCCAGACCCTATCAACACCGGGGAGCTGTTTTTT. This sequence encodes CASSPRPDPINTGELFF. The whole variable domain, filled in from reference TRBV18 and TRBJ2-2, reads NAGVMQNPRHLVRRRGQEARLRCSPMKGHSHVYWYRQLPEEGLKFMVYLQKENIIDESGMPKERFSAEFPKEGPSILRIQQVVRGDSAAYFCASSPRPDPINTGELFFGEGSRLTVL.